Below are 5 T cell receptor beta chains sequenced from a single sample in a study of blood T cells in healthy people across ages. Using a J-beta primer mix together with a sample-barcoded 5' primer, a second PCR was run for about 6 to 12 cycles. In TCRdb, the 5' RACE reads were re-called with MiXCR into one record per CDR3 protein. The repertoire has more than 900,000 distinct CDR3 sequences, about 28% of them found once; the top ten carry roughly 10%. These data were also filed under a second study, of T cells of mothers and their children.

The sequenced sample consisted of blood. The origin of the receptors is a woman aged 40 to 55 in good health.

The genes are TRBV7-2 and TRBJ1-1; perhaps TRBD1 as D (5 bases). CDR1 is SGHTA, CDR2 FQGNSA, per germline. Between the trimmed V and J ends, which lost 4 bases and 1 base, there was a span of 10 bases. This CDR3 spans 14 amino acids. The CDR3 protein is CASSWDGKNTEAFF. CDR3 DNA sequence: TGTGCCAGCAGCTGGGACGGCAAGAACACTGAAGCTTTCTTT.

The sample holds many counts of this clonotype. CDR3 amino acids: CATSDLVFGGTDTQYF. The CDR3 DNA follows: TGTGCCACCAGTGATTTGGTTTTCGGGGGCACAGATACGCAGTATTTT. The V and J genes are TRBV24-1 and TRBJ2-3; a possible D gene is TRBD2 (5 bases). V was clipped by 0 bases and J by 1 base, with 10 bases between them. CDR1 is KGHDR and CDR2 is SFDVKD in the germline V gene. The CDR3 length is 16 residues.

In regard to this clonotype: Since a much larger clone is just one base distant, this may be a read error. This chain uses TRBV27 with TRBJ2-4, with D tentatively TRBD1 (5 bases). Per germline, CDR1 MNHEY and CDR2 SMNVEV (reference sequence). CDR3 length: 15 residues. V was cut by 2 bases and J by 13 bases, with 21 bases left in between. As DNA, the CDR3 is TGTGCCAGCAGTTTAGGTGTGGGGCTTGGGAATGAGCAGTACTTC. It specifies CASSLGVGLGNEQYF.

This clonotype was picked up one time. The rearrangement uses TRBV5-1 and TRBJ1-2, with 9 positions matching TRBD1. Trimming at V came to 3 bases and at J to 4 bases, leaving 13 bases not matched to a gene. Germline V lookup: CDR1 SGHRS, CDR2 YFSETQ. The CDR3 runs 17 residues. The CDR3 DNA reads TGCGCCAGCAGCTCCTACCGGGACAGGGTTAACGGCTATGGCTACACCTTC. Translating gives CASSSYRDRVNGYGYTF.

V usage is TRBV11-2 and J usage is TRBJ2-1; 13 bases agree with TRBD2. Losses at the gene ends were 3 bases for V and 6 bases for J; bases not matched to a gene: 14. Germline CDR1 is SGHAT and CDR2 is FQNNGV. The CDR3 sequence is 19 residues long. CDR3 coding DNA: TGTGCCAGCAGCTTCGGGAGACTACTGACTAGCGGGGGGTTCAATGAGCAGTTCTTC. It yields the protein CASSFGRLLTSGGFNEQFF.